These 26 T cell receptor beta chains were sequenced from one sample in a study of blood T cell repertoires in COVID-19 (TCRdb year 2020). Library prep was done by the immunoSEQ multiplex PCR assay. TCRdb carries this immuneACCESS record with in-frame sequences only. Its versions omit some clonotypes, under half of them owing to an unresolved V gene in the studies checked, with the rest unexplained. The sample yields a few hundred thousand clones; approximately 87% were counted once. The ten largest clones take up less than 6% of the sample. The sequenced material came from peripheral blood. The receptor set was obtained from a man aged 55 to 69 who had recovered from COVID-19.

The chain joins TRBV9 to TRBJ2-1, with 8 nucleotides matching TRBD2. Germline lookup yields CDR1 SGDLS and CDR2 YYNGEE. This CDR3 contains 16 residues. Trimming took 4 bases from V and 9 from J; bases not matched to a gene: 15. The CDR3, as DNA: TGTGCCAGCAGCTGGGTTGTGCGGGGGGCACCGGGTGAGCAGTTCTTC. Protein product: CASSWVVRGAPGEQFF.

The rearrangement joins TRBV19 to TRBJ2-1; no definite D call. With 3 bases removed from V and 11 bases from J, the gap between germline ends came to 8 bases. The CDR3 is 11 residues long. Germline CDR1 reads LNHDA; CDR2 reads SQIVND (reference sequence). The CDR3 loop is CASSMTEKQFF. Here the CDR3 DNA reads TGTGCCAGTAGTATGACGGAGAAGCAGTTCTTC. The full variable domain, with the rest looked up from reference TRBV19 and TRBJ2-1, is DGGITQSPKYLFRKEGQNVTLSCEQNLNHDAMYWYRQDPGQGLRLIYYSQIVNDFQKGDIAEGYSVSREKKESFPLTVTSAQKNPTAFYLCASSMTEKQFFGPGTRLTVL.

The J gene is TRBJ1-2, the V gene TRBV2, with D tentatively TRBD1 (6 bases). The V gene's germline CDR1 is SNHLY and CDR2 FYNNEI. With 6 bases removed from V and 4 bases from J, the gap between germline ends came to 9 bases. This CDR3 has 12 residues. The CDR3 loop is CASRAGAYGYTF. The CDR3, as DNA: TGTGCCAGCAGGGCAGGGGCCTATGGCTACACCTTC.

This clone was detected a few times. This chain joins TRBV3-1 (or the pseudogene TRBV3-2) and TRBJ1-3, with 7 nucleotides matching TRBD1. Germline values: CDR1 LGHDT, CDR2 YNNKEL (reference sequence). The V segment lost 9 bases and the J segment 0 bases; nucleotides outside the gene matches: 8. The CDR3 covers 15 residues. The CDR3, as DNA: TGTGCCAGTTTTGGACAGGCGAGCTCTGGAAACACCATATATTTT. The encoded protein is CASFGQASSGNTIYF.

The genes are TRBV4-1 and TRBJ2-5, with 11 bases that match TRBD2. Germline V gene lookup returns CDR1 MGHRA and CDR2 YSYEKL. Trimming cost V 1 base and J 7 bases; bases outside gene matches: 11. CDR3 length: 17 residues. The CDR3 sequence is CASSQGSSGGLWGTQYF. The CDR3 bases are TGCGCCAGCAGCCAAGGGTCTAGCGGGGGGCTTTGGGGGACCCAGTACTTC.

V is TRBV7-9 and J is TRBJ2-4; TRBD2 agrees at 12 bases. This CDR3 has 19 residues. V lost 3 bases, J lost 0 bases, and 9 bases stayed unmatched. The V gene's germline CDR1 is SEHNR and CDR2 FQNEAQ (reference sequence). CDR3 DNA sequence: TGTGCCAGCAGCTTCGCCGGGACTAGCGGGTCTTTAGCCAAAAACATTCAGTACTTC. This translates into CASSFAGTSGSLAKNIQYF.

The chain links TRBV18 to TRBJ2-1, with TRBD2 identical over 9 bases. The length of the CDR3 is 15 residues. Germline CDR1 and CDR2: KGHSH and LQKENI. Trimming at V came to 5 bases and at J to 8 bases, leaving 10 bases not matched to a gene. CDR3 in DNA: TGTGCCAGCTCAAAAGAGGCTAGCGGGAAGGATGAGCAGTTCTTC. Its protein product is CASSKEASGKDEQFF.

The chain is built from TRBV19 and TRBJ1-1, with D uncertain. Germline CDR1 is LNHDA and CDR2 is SQIVND (reference sequence). Trimming cost V 10 bases and J 0 bases, with 15 bases left between them. The CDR3 runs 14 residues. In DNA, the CDR3 is TGTGCCACAGCCTTTGCGGGCGTGAACACTGAAGCTTTCTTT. It is translated as CATAFAGVNTEAFF.

The CDR3, as DNA: TGCGCCAGCAGCTTGGGACACGCCACAGATACGCAGTATTTT. Translated, it gives CASSLGHATDTQYF. The V gene is TRBV5-1, the J gene TRBJ2-3; the D is unclear. Trimming took off 0 bases at V and 2 bases at J, with 7 bases between the two ends. Germline CDR1 and CDR2: SGHRS and YFSETQ. CDR3 length equals 14 residues.

The gene calls are TRBV6-1 and TRBJ2-1; D is ambiguous. V lost 1 base and J 4 bases, leaving 23 bases between the germline ends. Germline V gene lookup returns CDR1 MNHNS and CDR2 SASEGT. The CDR3 is 19 residues long. The CDR3 nucleotides read TGTGCCAGCAGTGAAGAAGGCACAGTTAAACGGCCCCGATACAATGAGCAGTTCTTC. Encoded protein: CASSEEGTVKRPRYNEQFF.

The chain joins TRBV5-1 to TRBJ1-2; D is unresolved. Germline values: CDR1 SGHRS, CDR2 YFSETQ. CDR3 length equals 14 residues. Trimming took off 0 bases at V and 8 bases at J, with 14 bases between the two ends. CDR3 in amino acids: CASSLGGSWEGYTF. The CDR3 coding sequence is TGCGCCAGCAGCTTGGGTGGCTCCTGGGAGGGCTACACCTTC. Drawing the rest from reference TRBV5-1 and TRBJ1-2, the complete variable domain is KAGVTQTPRYLIKTRGQQVTLSCSPISGHRSVSWYQQTPGQGLQFLFEYFSETQRNKGNFPGRFSGRQFSNSRSEMNVSTLELGDSALYLCASSLGGSWEGYTFGSGTRLTVV.

The CDR3 reads CSAGHRGEQFF. The DNA for the CDR3 is TGCAGCGCGGGACACAGGGGGGAGCAGTTCTTC. V is TRBV29-1 and J is TRBJ2-1; the match to TRBD1 covers 8 bases. V shed 7 bases and J 10 bases; nucleotides not matched to a gene: 6. This CDR3 contains 11 residues. Germline V CDR1 and CDR2: SQVTM, ANQGSEA.

The chain couples TRBV19 to TRBJ2-3, with 8 bases aligning to TRBD2. The CDR3 contains 16 residues. The V and J ends lost 6 bases and 4 bases, in that order; junction bases with no gene match: 12. The germline gives CDR1 LNHDA, CDR2 SQIVND (reference sequence). The CDR3 nucleotides read TGTGCCAGTAGCTCGGGGAGCGGGAGAGGGCCAGATACGCAGTATTTT. This encodes CASSSGSGRGPDTQYF.

The V and J genes are TRBV10-3 and TRBJ2-6; weak D call: TRBD1 (6 bases). Germline loops: CDR1 ENHRY, CDR2 SYGVKD. CDR3 length: 16 amino acids. Between the trimmed V and J ends, which lost 3 bases and 0 bases, there was a span of 9 bases. The CDR3 nucleotides are TGTGCCATCAGTGACCAGGGGAGCTCTGGGGCCAACGTCCTGACTTTC. Amino acids: CAISDQGSSGANVLTF.

The V gene is TRBV2, the J gene TRBJ2-1; TRBD2 aligns across 8 bases. From germline, CDR1 is SNHLY and CDR2 FYNNEI. Losses at the gene ends were 8 bases for V and 10 bases for J; bases not matched to a gene: 13. The CDR3 spans 14 residues. CDR3 region: CASQLAVLVDEQFF. The DNA of the CDR3 is TGTGCCAGCCAACTAGCGGTCCTGGTTGACGAGCAGTTCTTC.

V is TRBV14 and J is TRBJ2-7, with 9 bases lining up with TRBD2. This CDR3 contains 22 residues. Germline loops: CDR1 SGHDN, CDR2 FVKESK. The ends lost 4 bases at V and 4 bases at J; junction bases unmatched: 29. The CDR3 region has the DNA TGTGCCAGCAGCCGAGACGGCGGACTAGCGCCCGACAAAATTTACAGGCTTTACGAGCAGTACTTC. Encoded protein: CASSRDGGLAPDKIYRLYEQYF.

This clone was seen only once. The chain uses TRBV12-3 or TRBV12-4 and TRBJ2-1; TRBD2 might be the D (5 bases). The CDR3 is made up of 13 amino acids. The CDR3 spells CAIDQRTSNEQFF. The CDR3 DNA reads as TGTGCGATAGACCAGCGGACTTCCAATGAGCAGTTCTTC.

CDR3 bases: TGCGCCAGCAGCCCCCGCGGCGGGCCCTCCTACGAGCAGTACTTC. Translating it yields CASSPRGGPSYEQYF. The chain links TRBV4-1 to TRBJ2-7, with D possibly TRBD2 on 5 matching bases. Germline V CDR1 and CDR2: MGHRA, YSYEKL. The germline V and J ends were trimmed by 4 bases and 0 bases, with 13 bases remaining between them. The CDR3 sequence is 15 residues long.

The chain recombines TRBV4-2 with TRBJ1-6; D might be TRBD1 (6 bases). Deletions cut 3 bases from V and 7 bases from J, with 13 bases between. The CDR3 sequence is 15 residues long. Germline CDR1 is LGHNA and CDR2 is YNFKEQ. The CDR3 bases are TGTGCCAGCAGCCAGTGGCAGGGGTCAAATTCACCCCTCCACTTT. It is translated as CASSQWQGSNSPLHF.

The rearrangement uses TRBV27 and TRBJ2-5, with D possibly TRBD1 on 6 matching bases. The germline V gene has CDR1 MNHEY and CDR2 SMNVEV (reference sequence). Trimming removed 7 bases at V and 7 bases at J, with 13 bases between. CDR3 size: 12 residues. CDR3 sequence reads: CASKGDGRTQYF. The CDR3 region has the DNA TGTGCCAGCAAGGGGGACGGTCGGACCCAGTACTTC.

At least ten counts were recorded for this clone. In DNA, the CDR3 is TGTGCCAGCAGCTCCAGCAGGGGAGAAACAGCTGAAGCTTTCTTT. Protein product: CASSSSRGETAEAFF. This sequence joins TRBV7-9 and TRBJ1-1; TRBD1 might be the D (6 bases). In germline, CDR1 is SEHNR, CDR2 FQNEAQ (reference sequence). V was clipped by 4 bases and J by 6 bases, with 18 bases between them. The CDR3 is 15 amino acids.

V usage is TRBV10-3 and J usage is TRBJ1-2, with TRBD1 matching 7 bases. Germline CDR1 is ENHRY and CDR2 is SYGVKD. V was clipped by 6 bases and J by 13 bases; unmatched bases: 11. CDR3 length equals 12 residues. This CDR3 is CAIRSEGGAPTF. CDR3 sequence (DNA): TGTGCCATCAGAAGTGAAGGGGGCGCCCCCACCTTC.

This clone was observed a single time. The rearrangement uses TRBV7-9 and TRBJ1-1; possibly TRBD1 for D (5 bases). Trimming cost V 2 bases and J 1 base, with 17 bases left between them. From germline, CDR1 is SEHNR and CDR2 FQNEAQ (reference sequence). This CDR3 region has 17 residues. CDR3 loop: CASSLLPRERKNTEAFF. The CDR3 DNA sequence: TGTGCCAGCAGCTTATTACCCAGGGAACGGAAGAACACTGAAGCTTTCTTT. The full variable domain, with the rest looked up from reference TRBV7-9 and TRBJ1-1, is DTGVSQNPRHKITKRGQNVTFRCDPISEHNRLYWYRQTLGQGPEFLTYFQNEAQLEKSRLLSDRFSAERPKGSFSTLEIQRTEQGDSAMYLCASSLLPRERKNTEAFFGQGTRLTVV.

The chain uses TRBV18 and TRBJ2-7, with D maybe TRBD1 (6 bases). V shed 1 base and J shed 2 bases, with 12 bases lying between them. Looked up from germline, CDR1 is KGHSH and CDR2 is LQKENI. The CDR3 runs to 15 residues. CDR3 bases: TGTGCCAGCTCACCACAAACAGGGTCCGCCTACGAGCAGTACTTC. This codes for CASSPQTGSAYEQYF.

This clone appeared once. This rearrangement joins TRBV18 to TRBJ2-5; 12 bases agree with TRBD2. V was clipped by 4 bases and J by 5 bases; unmatched bases: 5. This CDR3 contains 15 residues. Germline lookup yields CDR1 KGHSH and CDR2 LQKENI. In DNA form, the CDR3 reads TGTGCCAGCTCACTAGGACTAGCGGGATCGGAGACCCAGTACTTC. It codes for CASSLGLAGSETQYF.

The CDR3 sequence is CASSPRWGQPNEQYF. The CDR3, as DNA: TGTGCCAGCAGCCCGAGATGGGGACAGCCAAACGAGCAGTACTTC. J is TRBJ2-7 and V is TRBV11-2, with TRBD1 identical over 7 bases. CDR3 length: 15 amino acids. V lost 5 bases, J lost 5 bases, and 12 bases stayed unmatched. Germline V gene data show CDR1 as SGHAT and CDR2 as FQNNGV.